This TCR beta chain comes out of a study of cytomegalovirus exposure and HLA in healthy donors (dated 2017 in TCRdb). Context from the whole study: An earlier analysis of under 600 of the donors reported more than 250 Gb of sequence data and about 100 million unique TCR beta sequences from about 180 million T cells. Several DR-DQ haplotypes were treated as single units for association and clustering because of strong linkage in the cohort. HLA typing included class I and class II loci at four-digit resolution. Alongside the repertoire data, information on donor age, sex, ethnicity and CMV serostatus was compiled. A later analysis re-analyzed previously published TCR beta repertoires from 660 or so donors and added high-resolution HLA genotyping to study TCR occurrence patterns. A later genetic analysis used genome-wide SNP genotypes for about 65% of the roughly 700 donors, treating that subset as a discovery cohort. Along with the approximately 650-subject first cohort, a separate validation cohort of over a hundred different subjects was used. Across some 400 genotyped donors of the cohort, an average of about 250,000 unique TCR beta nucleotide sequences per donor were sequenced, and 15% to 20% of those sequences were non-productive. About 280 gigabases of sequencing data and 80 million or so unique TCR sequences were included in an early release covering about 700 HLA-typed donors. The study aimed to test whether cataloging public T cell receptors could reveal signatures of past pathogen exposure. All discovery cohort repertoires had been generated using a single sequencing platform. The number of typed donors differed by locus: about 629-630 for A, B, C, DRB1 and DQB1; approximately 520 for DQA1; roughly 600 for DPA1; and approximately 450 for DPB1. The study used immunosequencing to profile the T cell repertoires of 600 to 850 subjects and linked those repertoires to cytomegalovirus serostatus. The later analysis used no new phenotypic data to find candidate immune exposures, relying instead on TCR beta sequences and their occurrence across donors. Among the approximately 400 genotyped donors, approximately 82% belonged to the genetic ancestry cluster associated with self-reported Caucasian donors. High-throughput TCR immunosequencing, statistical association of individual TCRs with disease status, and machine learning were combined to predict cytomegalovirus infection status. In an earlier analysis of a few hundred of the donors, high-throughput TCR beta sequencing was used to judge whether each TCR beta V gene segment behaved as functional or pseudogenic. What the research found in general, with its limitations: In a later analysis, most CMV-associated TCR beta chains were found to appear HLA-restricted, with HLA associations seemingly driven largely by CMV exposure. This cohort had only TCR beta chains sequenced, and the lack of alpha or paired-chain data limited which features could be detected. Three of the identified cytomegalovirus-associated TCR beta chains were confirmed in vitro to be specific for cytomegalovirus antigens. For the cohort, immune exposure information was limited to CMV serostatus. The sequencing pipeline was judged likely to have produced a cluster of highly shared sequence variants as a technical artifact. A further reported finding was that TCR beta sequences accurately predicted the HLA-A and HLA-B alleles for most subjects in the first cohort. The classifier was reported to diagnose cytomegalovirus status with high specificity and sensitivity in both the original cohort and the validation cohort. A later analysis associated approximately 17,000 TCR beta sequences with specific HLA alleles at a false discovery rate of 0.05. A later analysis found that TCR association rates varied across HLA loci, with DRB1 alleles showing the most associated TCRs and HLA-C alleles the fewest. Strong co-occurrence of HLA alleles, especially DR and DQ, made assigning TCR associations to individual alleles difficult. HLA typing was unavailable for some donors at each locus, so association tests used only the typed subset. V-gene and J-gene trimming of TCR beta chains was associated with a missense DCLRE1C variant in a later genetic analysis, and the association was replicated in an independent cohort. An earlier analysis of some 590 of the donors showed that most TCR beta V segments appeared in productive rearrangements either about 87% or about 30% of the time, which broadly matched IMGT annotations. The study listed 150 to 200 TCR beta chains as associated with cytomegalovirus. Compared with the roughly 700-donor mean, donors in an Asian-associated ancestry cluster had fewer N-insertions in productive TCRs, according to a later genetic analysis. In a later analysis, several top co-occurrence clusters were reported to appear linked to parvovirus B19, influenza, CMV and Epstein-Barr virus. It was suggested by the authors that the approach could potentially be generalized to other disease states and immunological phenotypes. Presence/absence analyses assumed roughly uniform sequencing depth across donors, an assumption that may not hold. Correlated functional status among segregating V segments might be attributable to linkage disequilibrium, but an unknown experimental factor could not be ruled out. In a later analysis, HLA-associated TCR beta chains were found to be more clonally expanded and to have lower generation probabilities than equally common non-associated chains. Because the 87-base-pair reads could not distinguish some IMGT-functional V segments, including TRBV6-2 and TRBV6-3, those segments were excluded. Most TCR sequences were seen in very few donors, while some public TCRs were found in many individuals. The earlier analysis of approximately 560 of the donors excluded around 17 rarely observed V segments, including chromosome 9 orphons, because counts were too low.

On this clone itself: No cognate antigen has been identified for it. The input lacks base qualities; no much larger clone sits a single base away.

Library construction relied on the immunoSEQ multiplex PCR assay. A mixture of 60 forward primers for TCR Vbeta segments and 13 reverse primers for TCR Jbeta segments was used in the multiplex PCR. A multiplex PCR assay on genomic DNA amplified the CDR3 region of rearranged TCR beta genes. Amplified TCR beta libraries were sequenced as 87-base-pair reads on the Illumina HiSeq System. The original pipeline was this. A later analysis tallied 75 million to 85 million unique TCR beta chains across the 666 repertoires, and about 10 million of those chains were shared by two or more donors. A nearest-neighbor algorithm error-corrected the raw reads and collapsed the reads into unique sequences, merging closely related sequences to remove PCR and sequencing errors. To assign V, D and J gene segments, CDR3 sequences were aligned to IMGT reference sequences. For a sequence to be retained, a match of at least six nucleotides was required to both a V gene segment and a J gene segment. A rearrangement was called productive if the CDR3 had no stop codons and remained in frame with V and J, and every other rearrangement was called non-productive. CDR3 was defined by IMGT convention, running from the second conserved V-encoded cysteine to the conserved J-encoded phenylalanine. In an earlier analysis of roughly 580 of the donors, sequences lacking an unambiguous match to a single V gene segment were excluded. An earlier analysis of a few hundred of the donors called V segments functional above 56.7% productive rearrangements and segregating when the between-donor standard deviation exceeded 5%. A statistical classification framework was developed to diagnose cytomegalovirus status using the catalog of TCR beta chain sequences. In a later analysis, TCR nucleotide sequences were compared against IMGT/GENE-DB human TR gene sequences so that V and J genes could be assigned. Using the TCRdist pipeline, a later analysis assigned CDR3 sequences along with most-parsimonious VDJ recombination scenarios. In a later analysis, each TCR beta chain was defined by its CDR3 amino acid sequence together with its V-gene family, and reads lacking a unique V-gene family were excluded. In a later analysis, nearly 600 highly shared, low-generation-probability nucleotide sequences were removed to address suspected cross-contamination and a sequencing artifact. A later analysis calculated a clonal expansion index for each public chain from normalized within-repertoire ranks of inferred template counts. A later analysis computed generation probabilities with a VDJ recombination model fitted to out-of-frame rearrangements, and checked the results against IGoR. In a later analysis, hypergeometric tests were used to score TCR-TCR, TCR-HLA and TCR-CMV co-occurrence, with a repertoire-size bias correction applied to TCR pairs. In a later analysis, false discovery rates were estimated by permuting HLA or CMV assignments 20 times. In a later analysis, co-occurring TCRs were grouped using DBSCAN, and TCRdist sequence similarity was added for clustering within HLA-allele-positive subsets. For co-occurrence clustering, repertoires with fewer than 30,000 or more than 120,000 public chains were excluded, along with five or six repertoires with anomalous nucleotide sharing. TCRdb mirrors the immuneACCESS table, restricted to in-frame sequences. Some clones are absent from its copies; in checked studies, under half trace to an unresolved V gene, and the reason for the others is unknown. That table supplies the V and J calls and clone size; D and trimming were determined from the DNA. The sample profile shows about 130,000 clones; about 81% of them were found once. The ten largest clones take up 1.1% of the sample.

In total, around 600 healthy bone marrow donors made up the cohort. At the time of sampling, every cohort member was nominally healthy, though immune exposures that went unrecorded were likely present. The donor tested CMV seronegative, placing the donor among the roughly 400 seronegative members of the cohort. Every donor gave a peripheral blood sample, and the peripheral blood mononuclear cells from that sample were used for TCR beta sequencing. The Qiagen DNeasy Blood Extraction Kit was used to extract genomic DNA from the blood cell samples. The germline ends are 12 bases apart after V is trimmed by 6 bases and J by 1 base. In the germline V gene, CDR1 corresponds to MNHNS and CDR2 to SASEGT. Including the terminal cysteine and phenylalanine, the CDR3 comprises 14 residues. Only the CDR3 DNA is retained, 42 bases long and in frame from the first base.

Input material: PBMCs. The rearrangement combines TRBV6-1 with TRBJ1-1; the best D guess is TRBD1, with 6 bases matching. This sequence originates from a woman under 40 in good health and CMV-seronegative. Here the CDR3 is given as CASRRPQGNTEAFF. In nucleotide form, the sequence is TGTGCCAGCAGGCGCCCACAGGGGAACACTGAAGCTTTCTTT.